The TCR beta chain under discussion was sequenced for a study of T cells in women clearing cervical HPV infection. The length of the CDR3 is 15 residues. The V gene's germline CDR1 is KGHSH and CDR2 LQKENI. Comment on this clone: The sequenced fragment ends 3 residues before the CDR3 boundary, so the rest is inferred from the germline J gene.

Clones were read by immunoSEQ multiplex PCR, and TCRdb kept only the in-frame ones, dropping some. The sample table includes fewer than 30,000 clones. Sample: blood buffy coat. The chain has TRBV18 and TRBJ1-2; perhaps TRBD1 as D (5 bases). This receptor was taken from a woman between 18 and 75 years old with a cervical HPV16 infection that either progressed to CIN3+ or cleared (not recorded which). CDR3 loop: CASSPPVTVAYDYTF. The sequenced part of the CDR3 DNA is TGTGCCAGCTCACCACCAGTGACAGTGGCCTACGAC.